This T cell receptor (beta chain) was observed in a study of T cell changes during pregnancy in multiple sclerosis. Using immunoSEQ multiplex PCR, the repertoire was profiled, and TCRdb retains in-frame clones only, with some absent. The sample holds about 30,000 clones, 93% seen once. Germline assignment: CDR1 SGHAT and CDR2 FQNNGV. CDR3 length: 17 amino acids. With 5 bases removed from V and 0 bases from J, the gap between germline ends came to 18 bases. Sequencing was performed on CD4+ T cells from peripheral blood mononuclear cells, taken after pregnancy. This chain links TRBV11-2 with TRBJ2-3; D call uncertain. The sequence came from a female donor with multiple sclerosis, enrolled in a pregnancy study. The CDR3 here is CASSLPPRGGSTDTQYF. CDR3 DNA sequence: TGTGCCAGCAGCCTCCCCCCCCGCGGCGGTAGCACAGATACGCAGTATTTT.